The rows below give T cell receptor beta chains drawn from one sample of a study of T cell responses to AZD1222 COVID-19 vaccine. Assay: immunoSEQ multiplex PCR; the TCRdb copy retains only in-frame clones and omits some. Counted here are tens of thousands of clones, roughly 90% occurring once; the ten biggest clones make up about 12%. The sequences come from peripheral blood, collected 28 days after the second AZD1222 dose. The receptor set was obtained from an adult who received the AZD1222 COVID-19 vaccine. The CDR3 runs from the conserved cysteine through the conserved F or W. Fields, in order: clone size, D gene, J gene, V gene, CDR3 protein, CDR3 DNA. The D gene is left open where the match is weak. Not all rows give a size; the values are once, few, many and, for expanded clones, a class.

>few|.|TRBJ2-6|TRBV5-5
CASTVSSGANVLTF
TGTGCCTCGACTGTGAGCTCTGGGGCCAACGTCCTGACTTTC
>.|.|TRBJ1-5|TRBV28
CASSGDSNQPQHF
TGTGCCAGCAGCGGGGATAGCAATCAGCCCCAGCATTTT
>once|.|TRBJ2-7|TRBV5-1
CASSLQSFYEQYF
TGCGCCAGCAGCTTGCAATCCTTCTACGAGCAGTACTTC
>.|.|TRBJ2-1|TRBV7-2
CASSSGPNEQFF
TGTGCCAGCAGCTCGGGACCGAATGAGCAGTTCTTC
>.|.|TRBJ2-6|TRBV4-2
CASSHGSSGANVLTF
TGTGCCAGCAGCCATGGTAGCTCTGGGGCCAACGTCCTGACTTTC
>.|.|TRBJ2-3|TRBV7-2
CASSLVGNRDTQYF
TGTGCCAGCAGCTTAGTAGGGAATCGGGATACGCAGTATTTT
>.|.|TRBJ1-1|TRBV5-4
CASSQRLGGMNTEAFF
TGTGCCAGCAGCCAGCGATTGGGGGGGATGAACACTGAAGCTTTCTTT
>.|.|TRBJ2-7|TRBV29-1
CSGATGTPSYEQYF
TGCAGCGGAGCAACCGGGACCCCCTCCTACGAGCAGTACTTC
>.|TRBD1|TRBJ1-2|TRBV6-5
CASSSVDRANYGYTF
TGTGCCAGCAGTTCCGTGGACAGGGCTAACTATGGCTACACCTTC
>.|.|TRBJ2-5|TRBV6-2/TRBV6-3
CASSSGTHSLYQETQYF
TGTGCCAGCAGTTCGGGGACACACTCGTTGTACCAAGAGACCCAGTACTTC
>.|TRBD1|TRBJ1-2|TRBV5-1
CASSLTGGLDGYTF
TGCGCCAGCAGCTTGACAGGGGGCTTGGATGGCTACACCTTC
>.|.|TRBJ2-7|TRBV11-2
CASSQGGRKYF
TGTGCCAGCAGCCAAGGGGGGAGGAAGTACTTC
>.|.|TRBJ1-5|TRBV7-2
CASSLGRTAYSNQPQHF
TGTGCCAGCAGCTTAGGTCGGACCGCTTATAGCAATCAGCCCCAGCATTTT
>.|TRBD2|TRBJ2-1|TRBV27
CASSFSGGDSYNEQFF
TGTGCCAGCAGTTTTAGCGGGGGGGATTCCTACAATGAGCAGTTCTTC
>.|.|TRBJ2-7|TRBV7-8
CASSGLYEQYF
TGTGCCAGCAGCGGACTTTACGAGCAGTACTTC
>.|.|TRBJ1-1|TRBV6-1
CASSAPLGHRRNTEAFF
TGTGCCAGCAGTGCACCCCTTGGCCACAGACGGAACACTGAAGCTTTCTTT
>.|TRBD1|TRBJ1-5|TRBV2
CASSEKGQYSNQPQHF
TGTGCCAGCAGTGAAAAGGGACAGTATAGCAATCAGCCCCAGCATTTT
>.|.|TRBJ2-3|TRBV7-9
CASSKGQGITDTQYF
TGTGCCAGCAGCAAGGGTCAAGGGATCACAGATACGCAGTATTTT
>.|TRBD1|TRBJ1-5|TRBV19
CASSMRGRGNQPQHF
TGTGCCAGTAGTATGAGGGGGCGCGGCAATCAGCCCCAGCATTTT
>.|.|TRBJ1-4|TRBV6-2/TRBV6-3
CASSRILEKLFF
TGTGCCAGCAGTCGGATTTTGGAAAAACTGTTTTTT
>.|.|TRBJ2-1|TRBV19
CASSIWTGFRGRADEQFF
TGTGCCAGTAGTATCTGGACAGGGTTCCGCGGGAGGGCCGATGAGCAGTTCTTC
>.|TRBD1|TRBJ1-3|TRBV7-9
CASSPGQGSSGNTIYF
TGTGCCAGCAGCCCGGGACAGGGTTCGTCTGGAAACACCATATATTTT
>once|.|TRBJ2-7|TRBV10-3
CAITRGDSYEQYF
TGTGCCATCACCCGAGGAGACAGCTACGAGCAGTACTTC
>.|.|TRBJ1-5|TRBV6-5
CASSLESNQPQHF
TGTGCCAGCAGTTTAGAAAGTAATCAGCCCCAGCATTTT
>.|.|TRBJ1-6|TRBV11-1
CASSLRGNNSPLHF
TGTGCCAGCAGCTTACGAGGGAACAATTCACCCCTCCACTTT
>.|.|TRBJ2-7|TRBV5-6
CASSLEQHYEQYF
TGTGCCAGCAGCTTGGAGCAGCACTACGAGCAGTACTTC
>.|.|TRBJ2-3|TRBV4-1
CASSQAGSTQYF
TGCGCCAGCAGCCAAGCGGGTTCTACGCAGTATTTT
>.|TRBD2|TRBJ2-1|TRBV6-2/TRBV6-3
CASSYSSLAGYNEQFF
TGTGCCAGCAGTTACTCGTCGCTAGCGGGGTACAATGAGCAGTTCTTC
>.|.|TRBJ2-3|TRBV20-1
CSATKRTQYF
TGCAGTGCAACAAAACGGACGCAGTATTTT